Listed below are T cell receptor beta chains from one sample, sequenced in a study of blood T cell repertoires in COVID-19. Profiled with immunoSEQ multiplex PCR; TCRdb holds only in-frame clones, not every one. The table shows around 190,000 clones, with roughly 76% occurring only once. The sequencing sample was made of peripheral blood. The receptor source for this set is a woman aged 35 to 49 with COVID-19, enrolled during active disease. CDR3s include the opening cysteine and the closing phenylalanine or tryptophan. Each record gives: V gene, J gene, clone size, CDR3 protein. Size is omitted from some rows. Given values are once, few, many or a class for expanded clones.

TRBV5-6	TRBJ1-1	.	CASSLIEGEVTEAFF
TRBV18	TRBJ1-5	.	CASSQTGTGDSTWPQHF
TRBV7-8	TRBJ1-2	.	CASSLQGGTTYGYTF
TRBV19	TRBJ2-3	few	CASSIIGAGTDTQYF
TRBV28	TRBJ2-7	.	CASSLIGLGLAVYEQYF
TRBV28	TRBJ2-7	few	CASSFFAGVAEQYF
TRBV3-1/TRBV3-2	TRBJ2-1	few	CASSHQGTKNEQFF
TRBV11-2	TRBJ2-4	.	CASSQIAGGQGFRDIQYF
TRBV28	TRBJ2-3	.	CASSSRGAGGDTQYF
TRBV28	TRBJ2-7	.	CASSLYGTYEQYF
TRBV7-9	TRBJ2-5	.	CASSSPVERETQYF
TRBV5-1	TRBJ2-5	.	CASSFSQGVETQYF
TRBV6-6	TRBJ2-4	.	CASSPGQGLAKNIQYF
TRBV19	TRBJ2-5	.	CASSIGRGQETQYF
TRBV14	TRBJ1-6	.	CASSQDGTVSPLHF
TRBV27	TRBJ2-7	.	CASSFHTQPYEQYF
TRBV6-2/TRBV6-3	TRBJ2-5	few	CASSYRQSRASVYQETQYF
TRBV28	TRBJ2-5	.	CASSFGAGWEETQYF
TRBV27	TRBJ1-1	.	CASSLWGGDTEAFF
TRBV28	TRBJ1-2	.	CASSLDRDLLYGYTF
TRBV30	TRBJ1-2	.	CAWRRGGAAYGYTF
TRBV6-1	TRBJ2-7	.	CASGDRAHEQYF
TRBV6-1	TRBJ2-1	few	CASSEAQGYNEQFF
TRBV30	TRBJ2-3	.	CAWRLAGGTDTQYF
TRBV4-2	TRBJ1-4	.	CASSQEELFGELFF
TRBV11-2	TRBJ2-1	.	CASSYGVTSGSHEQFF
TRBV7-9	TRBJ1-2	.	CASSSGGGNYGYTF
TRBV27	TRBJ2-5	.	CASRFGLEETQYF
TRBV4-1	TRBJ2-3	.	CASSQAGLAGGPTGTDTQYF
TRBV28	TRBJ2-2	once	CASSAIGQGANTGELFF
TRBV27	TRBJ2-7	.	CASSSGRSSYEQYF
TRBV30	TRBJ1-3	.	CAWSVRGNTIYF
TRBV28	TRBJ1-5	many	CASRRQGGQPQHF
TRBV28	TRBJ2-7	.	CASSRWDRGGGHYEQYF
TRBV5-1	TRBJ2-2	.	CASSWTGDGGGELFF
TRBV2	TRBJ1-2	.	CASSEQGIFYGYTF
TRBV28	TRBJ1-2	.	CASSLQGFNYGYTF
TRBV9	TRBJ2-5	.	CASSVSVAVEETQYF
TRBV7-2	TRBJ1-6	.	CATERRESYSPLHF
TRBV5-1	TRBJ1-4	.	CASSLGQNEKLFF
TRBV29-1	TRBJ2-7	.	CSGGQGVANEQYF
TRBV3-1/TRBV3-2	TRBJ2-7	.	CASSQKGSAWGLAGDEQYF
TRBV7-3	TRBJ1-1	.	CASSLGTGNTEAFF
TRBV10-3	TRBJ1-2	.	CAISENPVGYTF
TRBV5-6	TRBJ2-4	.	CASSGRQGFLDIQYF
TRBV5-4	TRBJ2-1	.	CASSPTTSLAYNEQFF
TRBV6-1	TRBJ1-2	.	CASSEHISGDYGYTF
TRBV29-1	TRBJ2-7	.	CSVGLAVTYEQYF
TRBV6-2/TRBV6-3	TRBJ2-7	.	CASSLGRNLYEQYF
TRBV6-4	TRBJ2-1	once	CASIGLAGVSYNEQFF
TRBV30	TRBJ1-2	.	CAWRSKALRDGYTF